This T cell receptor beta chain was sequenced in a study of T cell repertoires in cytomegalovirus infection. Germline V gene sequence: CDR1 LNHNV, CDR2 YYDKDF (reference sequence). The CDR3 has 14 residues. The V end lost 9 bases, the J end lost 1 base, and 15 bases lay between the germline ends. TCRdb re-called the reads through MiXCR, storing one row per CDR3 protein. The table has 200,000 or so distinct CDR3 sequences, about 40% seen once; the top ten hold roughly three fifths. Comment on this clonotype: Its antigen remains unknown.

This receptor was taken from a human donor in good health (CMV status not recorded). Some clones in this sample may be carry-over from other donors' samples. The starting material was CD8+ T cells from cultured PBMCs, obtained from culture after CMV antigen stimulation. The chain joins TRBV15 to TRBJ2-5; TRBD1 might be the D (5 bases). CDR3 coding DNA: TGTGCCACGACCCTGGACATCCTCCAAGAGACCCAGTACTTC. Amino acids: CATTLDILQETQYF.